This passage covers 5 T cell receptor beta chains from one sample sequenced in a study of shared clonotypes between healthy human individuals. Method: immunoSEQ multiplex PCR; TCRdb's copy keeps in-frame clones and lacks some. The data contain about 960,000 clones, over 60% of them singletons. The specimen was memory CD4+ T cells sorted from blood. Subset noted: CD45RA-negative fraction. These receptors all come from a man aged 18 to 30 in good health.

V usage is TRBV5-4 and J usage is TRBJ2-2; 8 bases line up with TRBD1. The CDR3 extends over 15 amino acids. V was pared by 3 bases and J by 5 bases, with 6 bases of the junction left unmatched. Germline V gene data show CDR1 as SGHNT and CDR2 as YYREEE (reference sequence). This chain's CDR3 is CASSWLDRETGELFF. The CDR3 DNA is TGTGCCAGCAGCTGGCTGGACAGGGAAACCGGGGAGCTGTTTTTT.

The chain employs TRBV6-1 and TRBJ1-6, with a possible D match to TRBD1 (5 bases). Germline V gives CDR1 MNHNS, CDR2 SASEGT. Trimming cost V 8 bases and J 6 bases, with 17 bases left between them. There are 15 residues in the CDR3. CDR3: CASVSGQPVNSPLHF. CDR3 nucleotide sequence: TGTGCCAGCGTGTCGGGGCAGCCGGTTAATTCACCCCTCCACTTT.

The V and J genes are TRBV6-1 and TRBJ2-2; D might be TRBD1 (5 bases). CDR3 size: 14 residues. Between the trimmed V and J ends, which lost 1 base and 6 bases, there was a span of 9 bases. In germline, CDR1 is MNHNS, CDR2 SASEGT. This chain's CDR3 is CASSEVWGSGELFF. The CDR3 DNA reads as TGTGCCAGCAGTGAAGTTTGGGGCTCCGGGGAGCTGTTTTTT.

The rearrangement links TRBV11-1 to TRBJ2-5; D not resolved. The CDR3 contains 14 residues. The V end was cut by 1 base, the J end by 5 bases, with 11 bases between. CDR1 and CDR2 from the germline V gene are SGHAT and FQDESV (reference sequence). Written as DNA, the CDR3 is TGTGCCAGCAGCTTAGAACTCCTCGGGGAGACCCAGTACTTC. This encodes CASSLELLGETQYF. The full variable domain, in which reference TRBV11-1 and TRBJ2-5 provide the parts outside the CDR3, is EAEVAQSPRYKITEKSQAVAFWCDPISGHATLYWYRQILGQGPELLVQFQDESVVDDSQLPKDRFSAERLKGVDSTLKIQPAELGDSAMYLCASSLELLGETQYFGPGTRLLVL.

Concerning this clone itself: This same CDR3 is encoded by further DNA sequences in the sample. The chain recombines TRBV18 with TRBJ2-7; possibly TRBD1 or TRBD2 for D (5 bases each). Trimming took 5 bases from V and 4 from J, leaving 12 bases between them. CDR3 length: 13 residues. Germline loops: CDR1 KGHSH, CDR2 LQKENI. The CDR3 nucleotides are TGTGCCAGCTCAACCGGGACGGCATACGAGCAGTACTTC. Encoded protein: CASSTGTAYEQYF.